This T cell receptor beta chain came from a study of identical twins. Study observations and caveats: Because invariant MAIT and iNKT cells could be present, zero-insertion analyses could be partly confounded.

A universal primer site was incorporated via template switching, and the cDNA contained unique molecular identifiers. TCRdb reprocessed the 5' RACE reads via MiXCR and lists one record per CDR3 protein. The table lists fewer than 250,000 distinct CDR3 sequences, 6% to 8% of them singletons. The CDR3 covers 13 residues. Germline values: CDR1 SNHLY, CDR2 FYNNEI. V shed 10 bases and J shed 4 bases, with 13 bases lying between them. This clonotype showed up many times. Its antigen is not known. These same records also appear under a second study, on yellow fever vaccine responses in identical twins.

This TCR was sampled from a woman between 18 and 29 years old in good health. Sequenced input: CD8+ T cells sorted from blood. The chain links TRBV2 to TRBJ1-4; D gene ambiguous. For the CDR3, the DNA is TGTGCCACTCTGGCGAGGCGTAATGAAAAACTGTTTTTT. Its protein is CATLARRNEKLFF.